The 10 T cell receptor beta chains in this list originate from one sample, sequenced in a study of cytomegalovirus exposure and HLA in healthy donors. PCR primers comprised 60 Vbeta and 13 Jbeta primers. Some clones are missing from TCRdb's copy, which holds only in-frame ones; the method was immunoSEQ multiplex PCR. The repertoire holds hundreds of thousands of clones, with less than 85% as singletons. Sequencing was done on a sample of PBMCs. The receptors shown here come from a man aged 18 to 29 in good health and CMV-seronegative.

The chain is built from TRBV30 and TRBJ2-7; TRBD2 matches at 9 bases. Losses at the gene ends were 2 bases for V and 4 bases for J; bases not matched to a gene: 9. Germline V gene data show CDR1 as GTSNPN and CDR2 as SVGIG (reference sequence). CDR3 length: 15 amino acids. DNA of the CDR3: TGTGCCTGGAGTTTCGGTCTAGCGGGAACATACGAGCAGTACTTC. Its translation is CAWSFGLAGTYEQYF.

The chain's CDR3 is CASSPIAGGISTDTQYF. CDR3 sequence (DNA): TGTGCCAGCAGCCCTATAGCGGGAGGGATAAGCACAGATACGCAGTATTTT. The chain uses TRBV9 and TRBJ2-3, with 11 bases identical to TRBD2. The CDR3 runs to 17 residues. Germline V gene sequence: CDR1 SGDLS, CDR2 YYNGEE. V shed 4 bases, J shed 0 bases, and the junction held 7 bases outside the gene matches.

The chain combines TRBV14 with TRBJ1-2; D might be TRBD1 (5 bases). This CDR3 spans 12 amino acids. V lost 4 bases to trimming and J lost 5 bases, with 8 bases between them. Germline assignment: CDR1 SGHDN and CDR2 FVKESK. DNA for the CDR3: TGTGCCAGCAGCCCGGGGGGGTATGGCTACACCTTC. The encoded protein is CASSPGGYGYTF.

The chain links TRBV5-4 to TRBJ2-7; 9 bases align to TRBD1. This CDR3 is 16 amino acids long. In germline, CDR1 is SGHNT, CDR2 YYREEE (reference sequence). V lost 0 bases, J lost 4 bases, and 8 bases stayed unmatched. Here the CDR3 reads CASSLEGTGSRYEQYF. The CDR3 bases are TGTGCCAGCAGCTTGGAGGGGACAGGGTCGCGTTACGAGCAGTACTTC.

The chain uses TRBV5-1 and TRBJ2-1, with 11 positions matching TRBD2. This CDR3 spans 15 amino acids. CDR1 and CDR2 (germline): SGHRS, YFSETQ. The trim removed 1 base at V and 9 bases at J, leaving 6 bases unmatched. This chain's CDR3 is CASSLIGTSGTEQFF. In nucleotides, the CDR3 is TGCGCCAGCAGCTTGATCGGGACTAGCGGAACTGAGCAGTTCTTC.

V gene TRBV12-5 combines with J gene TRBJ2-5; 8 nucleotides align to TRBD1. The CDR3 runs to 17 residues. Trimming at V came to 0 bases and at J to 4 bases, leaving 10 bases not matched to a gene. Looked up from germline, CDR1 is LGHNT and CDR2 is FRNRAP. CDR3 sequence: CASGLVLAPGQGETQYF. CDR3 coding DNA: TGTGCTAGTGGTTTGGTACTGGCCCCTGGACAGGGAGAGACCCAGTACTTC.

The V gene is TRBV7-9, the J gene TRBJ2-1; 13 bases match TRBD2. V shed 7 bases, J shed 8 bases, and the junction held 8 bases outside the gene matches. The CDR3 loop spans 15 amino acids. Germline CDR1 and CDR2: SEHNR and FQNEAQ (reference sequence). This chain's CDR3 is CASTPRTSGSDEQFF. CDR3 coding DNA: TGTGCCAGCACCCCTCGGACTAGCGGGAGCGATGAGCAGTTCTTC.

This sequence joins TRBV11-2 and TRBJ2-3, with 11 bases identical to TRBD2. V shed 3 bases, J shed 2 bases, and the junction held 4 bases outside the gene matches. This CDR3 spans 16 amino acids. The germline V gene has CDR1 SGHAT and CDR2 FQNNGV. Written as DNA, the CDR3 is TGTGCCAGCAGCTTTAGACTAGCGGGGTACACAGATACGCAGTATTTT. It yields the protein CASSFRLAGYTDTQYF.

The J gene is TRBJ1-1, the V gene TRBV30, with a weak D call TRBD1 (6 bases). In germline, CDR1 is GTSNPN, CDR2 SVGIG (reference sequence). CDR3 size: 14 residues. V dropped 1 base and J dropped 1 base, with 10 bases sitting between them. The CDR3 DNA reads TGTGCCTGGAGTGATGGACAGACGAACACTGAAGCTTTCTTT. Amino acids: CAWSDGQTNTEAFF. Full variable domain (rest looked up from reference TRBV30 and TRBJ1-1): SQTIHQWPATLVQPVGSPLSLECTVEGTSNPNLYWYRQAAGRGLQLLFYSVGIGQISSEVPQNLSASRPQDRQFILSSKKLLLSDSGFYLCAWSDGQTNTEAFFGQGTRLTVV.

The sample holds a few counts of this clone. This sequence joins TRBV6-5 and TRBJ1-1, with D unclear. V was cut by 2 bases and J by 4 bases, with 8 bases left in between. The CDR3 is made up of 13 amino acids. Germline V gives CDR1 MNHEY, CDR2 SVGAGI. The CDR3 sequence is CASSYREATEAFF. DNA of the CDR3: TGTGCCAGCAGTTACCGGGAGGCCACTGAAGCTTTCTTT.